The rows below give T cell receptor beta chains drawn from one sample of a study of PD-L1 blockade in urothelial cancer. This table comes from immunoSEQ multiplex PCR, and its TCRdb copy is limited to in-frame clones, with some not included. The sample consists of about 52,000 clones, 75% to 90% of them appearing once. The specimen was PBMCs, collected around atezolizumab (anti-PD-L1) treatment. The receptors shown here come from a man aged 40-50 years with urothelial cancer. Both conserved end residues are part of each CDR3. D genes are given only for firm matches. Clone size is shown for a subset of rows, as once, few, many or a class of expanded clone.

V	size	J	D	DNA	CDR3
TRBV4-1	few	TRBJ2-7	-	TGCGCCAGCAGCCAAGAGGAAGGAGTGATAGTGCAGTACTTC	CASSQEEGVIVQYF
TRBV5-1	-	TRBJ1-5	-	TGCGCCAGCAGCTTGACGGCGGGCAATCAGCCCCAGCATTTT	CASSLTAGNQPQHF
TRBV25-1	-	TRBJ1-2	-	TGTGCCAGCAGTGAAAGGGGCGCGGCGAACGGCTACACCTTC	CASSERGAANGYTF
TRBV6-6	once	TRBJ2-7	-	TGTGCCAGCAGTTATCACAGGGATGCTTCCTACGAGCAGTACTTC	CASSYHRDASYEQYF
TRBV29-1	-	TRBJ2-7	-	TGCAGCGTGCAACAAACCTACGAGCAGTACTTC	CSVQQTYEQYF
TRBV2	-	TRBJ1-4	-	TGTGCCAGCAGTGAAGCGGGCGAGGGTGAAAAACTGTTTTTT	CASSEAGEGEKLFF
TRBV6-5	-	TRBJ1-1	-	TGTGCCAGCAAGGGTTTCGGGGGGGAAGCTTTCTTT	CASKGFGGEAFF
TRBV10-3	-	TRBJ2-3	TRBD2	TGTGCCACCGGGACTAGCGGCACAGATACGCAGTATTTT	CATGTSGTDTQYF
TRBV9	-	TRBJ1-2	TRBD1	TGTGCCAGCAGCCCGGGGACAGGCAGCTATGGCTACACCTTC	CASSPGTGSYGYTF
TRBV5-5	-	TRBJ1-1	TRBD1	TGTGCCAGCAGCCCGAGACAGGGGGCTTTTAGTGACACTGAAGCTTTCTTT	CASSPRQGAFSDTEAFF
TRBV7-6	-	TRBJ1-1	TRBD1	TGTGCCAGCAGCTCACAGGGGGGGAACACTGAAGCTTTCTTT	CASSSQGGNTEAFF
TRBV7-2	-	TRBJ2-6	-	TGTGCCAGCAGCCCTCGGGGGACAGCTGGGGCCAACGTCCTGACTTTC	CASSPRGTAGANVLTF
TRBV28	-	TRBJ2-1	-	TGTGCCAGCAGTTTAGCGGGAAGCGAGTACAATGAGCAGTTCTTC	CASSLAGSEYNEQFF
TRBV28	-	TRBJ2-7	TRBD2	TGTGCTAGCGGGGGGGATTACGAGCAGTACTTC	CASGGDYEQYF
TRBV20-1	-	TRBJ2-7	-	TGCAGTGCCGCAACCGAGTACGAGCAGTACTTC	CSAATEYEQYF
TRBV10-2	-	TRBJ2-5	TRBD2	TGCGCCATTAAGACTAGCGCGATCCAAGAGACCCAGTACTTC	CAIKTSAIQETQYF
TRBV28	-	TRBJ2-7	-	TGTGCCAGCCTAGGGCTTGCCGGGGGCGAGCAGTACTTC	CASLGLAGGEQYF
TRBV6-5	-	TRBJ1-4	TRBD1	TGTGTCAGCAGACAGGGAGCAACTAATGAAAAACTGTTTTTT	CVSRQGATNEKLFF
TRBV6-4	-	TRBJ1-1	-	TGTGCCAGCAGTGAGGGCATCAACACTGAAGCTTTCTTT	CASSEGINTEAFF
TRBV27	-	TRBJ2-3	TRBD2	TGTGCCAGCAGTTCCCGACTAGCGGGCACAGATACGCAGTATTTT	CASSSRLAGTDTQYF
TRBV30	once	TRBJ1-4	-	TGTGCCTGGACTCCCGCAACTAATGAAAAACTGTTTTTT	CAWTPATNEKLFF
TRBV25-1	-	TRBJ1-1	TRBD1	TGTGCCAGCAGTGCACAGGGGCGGAACACTGAAGCTTTCTTT	CASSAQGRNTEAFF
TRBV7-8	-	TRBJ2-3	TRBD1	TGTGCCAGCAGCCCAAGACAGGGACCTAGCACAGATACGCAGTATTTT	CASSPRQGPSTDTQYF
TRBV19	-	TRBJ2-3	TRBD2	TGTGCCAGCAACTCAGCGGGAGGGGCAGATACGCAGTATTTT	CASNSAGGADTQYF
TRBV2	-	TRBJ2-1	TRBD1	TGTGCCAGCAGTCCGACAGGGTCCCCTGGCAATGAGCAGTTCTTC	CASSPTGSPGNEQFF
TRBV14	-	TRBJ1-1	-	TGTGCCAGCAGCCGCTGGCCCCGAGCTTTCTTT	CASSRWPRAFF
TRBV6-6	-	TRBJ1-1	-	TGTGCCAGCAGGCAGCGTTCGGAGAACACTGAAGCTTTCTTT	CASRQRSENTEAFF
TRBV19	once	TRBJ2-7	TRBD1	TGTGCCAGTAGTCCCAGGGGGTATGCCTACGAGCAGTACTTC	CASSPRGYAYEQYF
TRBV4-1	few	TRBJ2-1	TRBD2	TGCGCCAGCAGCCCTAGCGGTTCCTACAATGAGCAGTTCTTC	CASSPSGSYNEQFF
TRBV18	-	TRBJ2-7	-	TGTGCCAGCTCAAATCTGAGGGACGAGCAGTACTTC	CASSNLRDEQYF
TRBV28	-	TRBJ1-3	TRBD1	TGTGCCAGCAGTTTATCGTCCGGGACAGGGGGAAACACCATATATTTT	CASSLSSGTGGNTIYF
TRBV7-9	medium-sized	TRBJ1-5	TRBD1	TGTGCCAGCAGCTCCGGACAGGGATATCAGCCCCAGCATTTT	CASSSGQGYQPQHF
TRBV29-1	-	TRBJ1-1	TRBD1	TGCAGCGGAAGGGGGCGAGGTACTGAAGCTTTCTTT	CSGRGRGTEAFF
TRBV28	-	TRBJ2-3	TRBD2	TGTGCCAGCAGTTTACTACGGCTAGCGGGAGGGACAGATACGCAGTATTTT	CASSLLRLAGGTDTQYF
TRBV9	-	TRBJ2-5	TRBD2	TGTGCCAGCAGCCCTATGGGACTAGCGGGGGAGACCCAGTACTTC	CASSPMGLAGETQYF
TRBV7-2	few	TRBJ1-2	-	TGTGCCAGCAGCCCACAGCTCAACTATGGCTACACCTTC	CASSPQLNYGYTF
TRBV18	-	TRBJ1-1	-	TGTGCCAGCTCACCCGCAGACAGGGAAGCTTTCTTT	CASSPADREAFF
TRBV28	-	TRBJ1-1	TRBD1	TGTGCCAGCAGAACGACAGGGCCTCTCCTCTTAAACATGAACACTGAAGCTTTCTTT	CASRTTGPLLLNMNTEAFF
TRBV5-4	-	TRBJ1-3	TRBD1	TGTGCCAGCAGCTCGGAGGGGACAGGAGTTGGAAACACCATATATTTT	CASSSEGTGVGNTIYF
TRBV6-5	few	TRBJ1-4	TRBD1	TGTGCCAGCAGTTACTCGACAGGGGATGAAAAACTGTTTTTT	CASSYSTGDEKLFF
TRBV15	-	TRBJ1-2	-	TGTGCCACCAGCAGTCCCGGCTATGGCTACACCTTC	CATSSPGYGYTF
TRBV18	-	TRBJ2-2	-	TGTGCCAGCTCACCAGCTGAGGGGAACACCGGGGAGCTGTTTTTT	CASSPAEGNTGELFF
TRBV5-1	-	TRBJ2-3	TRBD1	TGCGCCAGCAGCTCCGGACAGGGAAGTCTTAGCACAGATACGCAGTATTTT	CASSSGQGSLSTDTQYF
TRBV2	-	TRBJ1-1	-	TGTGCCAGCATGGCGGCCACTGAAGCTTTCTTT	CASMAATEAFF
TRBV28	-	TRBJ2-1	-	TGTGCCAGCAGTTCTCCACCGGGTGAGCAGTTCTTC	CASSSPPGEQFF
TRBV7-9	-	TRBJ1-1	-	TGTGCCAGCAGCCTAGGACAGCAGAACACTGAAGCTTTCTTT	CASSLGQQNTEAFF
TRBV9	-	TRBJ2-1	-	TGTGCCAGCAGCGTAGATGACTCCCGAGGGGGGTTCTTC	CASSVDDSRGGFF
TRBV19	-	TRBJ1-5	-	TGTGCCAGTACCCCGACCCAGGGGCTATACCATCCCCAGCATTTT	CASTPTQGLYHPQHF
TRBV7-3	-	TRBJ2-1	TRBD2	TGTGCCAGCAGCTTATTAGCGGGAGGGCCAGATGAGCAGTTCTTC	CASSLLAGGPDEQFF